These 5 T cell receptor beta chains originate from one sample sequenced in a study of cytomegalovirus exposure and HLA in healthy donors (dated by TCRdb to 2015 to 2018). The library was prepared using the immunoSEQ multiplex PCR assay. For the multiplex PCR, a mixture combining 60 forward primers for TCR Vbeta segments and 13 reverse primers for TCR Jbeta segments was used. As stored in TCRdb, this immuneACCESS dataset retains in-frame rearrangements with V and J assigned. A fraction of the clones does not appear; measured against another copy, unresolved V genes explain less than half of the discrepancy, and the remainder lacks a known reason. The sample table lists 15,000 to 20,000 clones, about 77% of them with a count of one. The ten largest clones take up 3.7% of the sample. The source material was PBMCs. The receptors were gathered from a man between 18 and 29 years old in good health and CMV-seronegative.

The gene calls are TRBV30 and TRBJ2-5; 9 positions agree with TRBD2. V was clipped by 8 bases and J by 5 bases; unmatched bases: 9. Germline loops: CDR1 GTSNPN, CDR2 SVGIG (reference sequence). The CDR3 is made up of 13 amino acids. CDR3 loop: CATSGGFRETQYF. Written as DNA, the CDR3 is TGTGCCACCAGCGGGGGGTTTAGGGAGACCCAGTACTTC.

This clone has more than one count but fewer than ten. V and J are TRBV6-1 and TRBJ1-1, with no clear D. CDR3 length equals 14 residues. Germline assignment: CDR1 MNHNS and CDR2 SASEGT. V was pared by 6 bases and J by 1 base, with 12 bases between. Here the CDR3 reads CASSGVFSNTEAFF. The CDR3 bases are TGTGCCAGCAGCGGGGTTTTTTCGAACACTGAAGCTTTCTTT.

The CDR3 DNA sequence: TGTGCCAGCAGCCCCGGGGAGAAGAATGAAAAACTGTTTTTT. This translates into CASSPGEKNEKLFF. This chain joins TRBV2 and TRBJ1-4, with D unresolved. The V and J ends lost 6 bases and 5 bases respectively, with 13 bases between them. CDR3 length: 14 residues. From germline, CDR1 is SNHLY and CDR2 FYNNEI.

V and J are TRBV6-1 and TRBJ1-1, with 7 bases identical to TRBD1. Germline V lookup: CDR1 MNHNS, CDR2 SASEGT. The CDR3 runs to 15 residues. The V gene end was trimmed by 2 bases and the J gene end by 2 bases; junction bases not matched to a gene: 5. CDR3 in DNA: TGTGCCAGCAGTGAATCAGACAGGGTAAACACTGAAGCTTTCTTT. The encoded protein is CASSESDRVNTEAFF.

The V gene is TRBV6-5, the J gene TRBJ2-5; a weak D match, TRBD2 (6 bases). V dropped 0 bases and J dropped 7 bases, with 12 bases sitting between them. The CDR3 is made up of 14 amino acids. The germline V gene has CDR1 MNHEY and CDR2 SVGAGI. In nucleotides, the CDR3 is TGTGCCAGCAGTTACTCCGGACCAGCGGGGACCCAGTACTTC. Translation: CASSYSGPAGTQYF.